The rows below give T cell receptor beta chains drawn from one sample of a study of blood T cell repertoires in COVID-19. Some clones are missing from TCRdb's copy, which holds only in-frame ones; the method was immunoSEQ multiplex PCR. This sample has about 120,000 clones, with roughly 80% found just once. The sequenced material came from peripheral blood. The source of these receptors is a human donor in a cohort sampled during active COVID-19. The CDR3 runs from the conserved cysteine through the conserved F or W. A D gene is named only where the DNA matches it firmly. Expanded clones get a size class; other rows say once, few or many, or leave the size out.

V gene,J gene,D gene,clone size,CDR3 protein,CDR3 DNA
TRBV6-5,TRBJ2-7,TRBD1,-,CASSYSGQGDEQYF,TGTGCCAGCAGTTACTCGGGACAGGGCGACGAGCAGTACTTC
TRBV10-3,TRBJ2-3,TRBD1,-,CAISGPGQGRTDTQYF,TGTGCCATCAGTGGCCCGGGACAGGGGAGGACAGATACGCAGTATTTT
TRBV19,TRBJ2-7,TRBD1,-,CASSDPGQGTYEQYF,TGTGCCAGTAGTGATCCGGGACAGGGAACCTACGAGCAGTACTTC
TRBV7-9,TRBJ2-7,TRBD2,-,CASSSGLAGEGSYEQYF,TGTGCCAGCAGCTCGGGACTAGCGGGAGAGGGGTCCTACGAGCAGTACTTC
TRBV7-9,TRBJ1-1,TRBD1,-,CASSSQGASTEAFF,TGTGCCAGCAGCTCCCAGGGGGCGAGCACTGAAGCTTTCTTT
TRBV6-5,TRBJ2-7,TRBD1,once,CASTRDRGNEQYF,TGTGCCAGCACTCGGGACAGGGGAAACGAGCAGTACTTC
TRBV5-5,TRBJ2-7,-,-,CASTSIAGRGLEQYF,TGTGCCAGCACATCAATCGCGGGGCGGGGCCTCGAGCAGTACTTC
TRBV2,TRBJ2-7,TRBD2,once,CASREGLARGYEQYF,TGTGCCAGCAGGGAGGGACTAGCGAGGGGCTACGAGCAGTACTTC
TRBV9,TRBJ1-1,-,-,CASSVVDTSNTEAFF,TGTGCCAGCAGCGTAGTTGACACCTCGAACACTGAAGCTTTCTTT
TRBV28,TRBJ2-7,-,-,CASRTGFTYEQYF,TGTGCCAGCAGGACAGGATTTACCTACGAGCAGTACTTC
TRBV10-1,TRBJ1-2,-,-,CASFRGRGDGYTF,TGCGCCAGCTTCCGGGGCAGGGGAGATGGCTACACCTTC
TRBV7-9,TRBJ2-7,TRBD2,few,CASSLEGLAGGDEQYF,TGTGCCAGCAGCTTAGAGGGACTAGCGGGAGGGGACGAGCAGTACTTC
TRBV6-6,TRBJ2-7,-,-,CASSRGTPRRTPTWGQYF,TGTGCCAGCAGCCGAGGGACTCCCCGTAGAACACCGACTTGGGGGCAGTACTTC
TRBV6-5,TRBJ2-7,TRBD1,-,CASSSGQGFNDEQYF,TGTGCCAGCAGTTCGGGACAGGGCTTCAACGACGAGCAGTACTTC
TRBV20-1,TRBJ1-2,-,-,CSARELGYTF,TGCAGTGCTAGAGAATTAGGCTACACCTTC
TRBV7-2,TRBJ2-7,-,-,CASTIPGSYEQYF,TGTGCCAGCACCATCCCCGGCTCCTACGAGCAGTACTTC
TRBV6-1,TRBJ1-6,-,-,CASSESFLRGSPLHF,TGTGCCAGCAGTGAGTCATTCCTTCGGGGTTCACCCCTCCACTTT
TRBV12-3/TRBV12-4,TRBJ1-2,TRBD1,-,CASGQGGYGYTF,TGTGCCAGCGGACAGGGTGGCTATGGCTACACCTTC
TRBV6-5,TRBJ1-3,-,-,CASSYQGSGNTIYF,TGTGCCAGCAGTTACCAGGGCTCTGGAAACACCATATATTTT
TRBV6-6,TRBJ1-5,-,-,CASSYWEGWGQHF,TGTGCCAGCAGTTACTGGGAGGGCTGGGGCCAGCATTTT
TRBV6-2/TRBV6-3,TRBJ1-1,TRBD1,few,CASSGQGLSEAFF,TGTGCCAGCAGCGGACAGGGCTTGTCTGAAGCTTTCTTT
TRBV4-1,TRBJ2-7,TRBD1,-,CASSHTGQEGYEQYF,TGCGCCAGCAGCCATACTGGACAGGAAGGTTACGAGCAGTACTTC
TRBV5-8,TRBJ2-7,-,-,CASSFQGGAVYEQYF,TGTGCCAGCAGCTTCCAAGGGGGGGCAGTTTACGAGCAGTACTTC
TRBV11-3,TRBJ2-7,TRBD2,-,CASSPRGGDEQYF,TGTGCCAGCAGCCCTCGGGGGGGCGACGAGCAGTACTTC
TRBV5-1,TRBJ2-3,-,-,CASSFQGTDTQYF,TGCGCCAGCAGCTTCCAGGGAACAGATACGCAGTATTTT
TRBV5-5,TRBJ1-4,-,-,CASSPTGRELFF,TGTGCCAGCAGTCCCACCGGGAGGGAACTGTTTTTT
TRBV30,TRBJ2-7,-,-,CAWSAGSTIYSYEQYF,TGTGCCTGGAGTGCCGGGTCCACAATTTACTCCTACGAGCAGTACTTC
TRBV6-2/TRBV6-3,TRBJ1-4,-,-,CASSPTRRGTTNEKLFF,TGTGCCAGCAGTCCGACCCGCAGAGGTACAACTAATGAAAAACTGTTTTTT
TRBV29-1,TRBJ1-1,TRBD1,once,CSVSQGAGNTEAFF,TGCAGCGTTTCACAGGGGGCGGGAAACACTGAAGCTTTCTTT
TRBV4-1,TRBJ2-7,-,-,CASSSGIRSYEQYF,TGCGCCAGCAGCTCAGGTATTAGGTCCTACGAGCAGTACTTC
TRBV6-5,TRBJ1-5,TRBD1,-,CASSLRTGDQPQHF,TGTGCCAGCAGCCTACGGACAGGGGATCAGCCCCAGCATTTT
TRBV5-1,TRBJ2-7,-,-,CASSNYYEQYF,TGCGCCAGCAGCAATTACTACGAGCAGTACTTC
TRBV10-1,TRBJ2-7,-,-,CASSGGSGSPYEQYF,TGCGCCAGCAGTGGTGGTAGCGGCAGCCCCTACGAGCAGTACTTC
TRBV15,TRBJ1-6,-,few,CATSSNREGSPLHF,TGTGCCACCAGCAGCAACAGGGAGGGTTCACCCCTCCACTTT
TRBV11-2,TRBJ2-7,TRBD2,-,CASSILAGGRNEQYF,TGTGCCAGCAGCATACTAGCGGGGGGCCGGAACGAGCAGTACTTC
TRBV7-9,TRBJ2-7,TRBD1,-,CASSLSPGTVSYEQYF,TGTGCCAGCAGCTTAAGCCCCGGGACAGTCTCCTACGAGCAGTACTTC
TRBV30,TRBJ1-3,-,-,CAWTNPGNTIYF,TGTGCCTGGACCAATCCTGGAAACACCATATATTTT
TRBV7-6,TRBJ1-4,TRBD1,once,CASSDQGASTNEKLFF,TGTGCCAGCAGTGACCAGGGGGCAAGTACTAATGAAAAACTGTTTTTT
TRBV12-3/TRBV12-4,TRBJ1-2,-,-,CASTQQPGGYTF,TGTGCCAGCACCCAACAACCGGGGGGCTACACCTTC
TRBV3-1/TRBV3-2,TRBJ2-5,TRBD2,-,CASSLRLAAGVETQYF,TGTGCCAGCAGCTTACGACTAGCGGCGGGAGTTGAGACCCAGTACTTC
TRBV3-1/TRBV3-2,TRBJ2-7,-,-,CASRPQGSDYEQYF,TGTGCCAGCAGGCCCCAGGGGTCGGACTACGAGCAGTACTTC
TRBV6-6,TRBJ1-1,-,once,CASRDTRTFPNTEAFF,TGTGCCAGCAGAGACACCCGAACTTTTCCGAACACTGAAGCTTTCTTT